This passage covers 18 T cell receptor beta chains from one sample sequenced in a study of radiotherapy plus CTLA-4 blockade in lung cancer (dated by TCRdb to the late 2010s). Receptor amplification or capture employed the immunoSEQ multiplex PCR assay. TCRdb obtained this table from immuneACCESS and retained in-frame rearrangements with V and J assigned. These tables miss some clones; where compared with another copy, unresolved V genes account for less than half of the shortfall, and the remainder is unexplained. Present in this sample are approximately 80,000 clones, roughly 74% of which were seen just once. 9.5% to 10% of the sample rests with the top ten. The material sequenced was peripheral blood, taken from a patient treated with radiotherapy plus ipilimumab. These receptors all come from a human donor with non-small cell lung cancer whose response to radiotherapy plus ipilimumab could not be evaluated.

The chain is built from TRBV30 and TRBJ1-2; the match to TRBD1 covers 9 bases. V shed 2 bases, J shed 3 bases, and the junction held 4 bases outside the gene matches. The CDR3 runs 14 residues. CDR1 and CDR2 from the germline V gene are GTSNPN and SVGIG (reference sequence). The CDR3 loop reads CAWSLDRGDYGYTF. CDR3 nucleotides: TGTGCCTGGAGTTTGGACAGGGGAGACTATGGCTACACCTTC.

This clone was found once. This chain connects TRBV5-1 to TRBJ1-1; 7 nucleotides line up with TRBD1. V dropped 3 bases and J dropped 0; count of bases not matched to a gene: 5. CDR3 size: 15 residues. CDR1 and CDR2 (germline): SGHRS, YFSETQ. The DNA for the CDR3 is TGCGCCAGCAGCTACGTGGGACAGTTGAACACTGAAGCTTTCTTT. This codes for CASSYVGQLNTEAFF.

The V and J genes are TRBV30 and TRBJ2-7; tentative D call: TRBD2 (5 bases). CDR3 length equals 14 residues. Germline values: CDR1 GTSNPN, CDR2 SVGIG (reference sequence). With 4 bases removed from V and 3 bases from J, the gap between germline ends came to 16 bases. CDR3 loop: CAWTLPGVVYEQYF. The CDR3, as DNA: TGTGCCTGGACCCTCCCCGGGGTAGTCTACGAGCAGTACTTC.

The chain joins TRBV28 to TRBJ1-5, with 9 bases matching TRBD1. The ends lost 3 bases at V and 5 bases at J; junction bases unmatched: 8. The CDR3 has 16 residues. Germline CDR1 and CDR2: MDHEN and SYDVKM. CDR3 in amino acids: CASSFTPGQGHQPQHF. As DNA, the CDR3 is TGTGCCAGCAGTTTTACTCCGGGACAGGGACATCAGCCCCAGCATTTT.

The chain uses TRBV16 and TRBJ1-1; D is possibly TRBD1 (6 bases). This CDR3 contains 15 residues. Per the germline V gene, CDR1 is KGHSY and CDR2 is FQNENV. The V end lost 0 bases, the J end lost 5 bases, and 13 bases lay between the germline ends. In nucleotides, the CDR3 is TGTGCCAGCAGCCAATCTGGGGGGGCGCGGACTGAAGCTTTCTTT. Amino acids: CASSQSGGARTEAFF.

V and J are TRBV6-5 and TRBJ2-7, with 10 bases lining up with TRBD1. Germline CDR1 reads MNHEY; CDR2 reads SVGAGI. The CDR3 extends over 15 amino acids. The trim removed 4 bases at V and 5 bases at J, leaving 8 bases unmatched. CDR3 coding DNA: TGTGCCAGCAGTTTAACCGGGACAGGGGTCCACGAGCAGTACTTC. Protein sequence: CASSLTGTGVHEQYF.

The chain combines TRBV11-2 with TRBJ2-7; D is uncertain. The germline gives CDR1 SGHAT, CDR2 FQNNGV. This CDR3 has 11 amino acids. V lost 5 bases to trimming and J lost 1 base, with 3 bases between them. The chain's CDR3 is CASSPSYEQYF. CDR3 DNA sequence: TGTGCCAGCAGCCCATCCTACGAGCAGTACTTC. The variable domain in full, with the rest retrieved from reference TRBV11-2 and TRBJ2-7, is EAGVAQSPRYKIIEKRQSVAFWCNPISGHATLYWYQQILGQGPKLLIQFQNNGVVDDSQLPKDRFSAERLKGVDSTLKIQPAKLEDSAVYLCASSPSYEQYFGPGTRLTVT.

The rearrangement links TRBV5-4 to TRBJ1-3; 8 bases are a match to TRBD1. Germline CDR1 is SGHNT and CDR2 is YYREEE (reference sequence). This CDR3 comprises 15 residues. The ends lost 5 bases at V and 4 bases at J; junction bases unmatched: 8. CDR3: CASSLDRGAGNTIYF. CDR3 bases: TGTGCCAGCAGTCTTGACAGGGGTGCAGGAAACACCATATATTTT.

The V call is TRBV7-9, the J call TRBJ2-5; 11 nucleotides line up with TRBD1. V lost 5 bases and J lost 5; bases outside the gene matches: 7. From germline, CDR1 is SEHNR and CDR2 FQNEAQ (reference sequence). CDR3 length: 15 amino acids. CDR3 residues: CASSPGQGVWETQYF. The CDR3 DNA reads as TGTGCCAGCAGCCCGGGACAGGGGGTGTGGGAGACCCAGTACTTC.

The gene calls are TRBV19 and TRBJ1-6, with 9 bases aligning to TRBD1. This CDR3 contains 14 residues. Germline V CDR1 and CDR2: LNHDA, SQIVND (reference sequence). J gave up 7 bases and V 3 bases, and 1 base lay outside the gene matches. CDR3 in amino acids: CASSMTGGNSPLHF. The CDR3 DNA reads as TGTGCCAGTAGTATGACAGGGGGGAATTCACCCCTCCACTTT.

This clone has at least ten counts. The rearrangement joins TRBV30 to TRBJ1-5, with D uncertain. Trimming cost V 1 base and J 5 bases, with 12 bases left between them. In germline, CDR1 is GTSNPN, CDR2 SVGIG (reference sequence). This CDR3 comprises 14 residues. CDR3 DNA: TGTGCCTGGAGTGGACTGGCAGCCGATCAGCCCCAGCATTTT. It encodes CAWSGLAADQPQHF.

This chain joins TRBV5-6 and TRBJ1-2, with unresolved D. The ends were cut back, 3 bases at V and 8 bases at J, with 17 bases in the middle. The CDR3 is made up of 14 amino acids. CDR1 is SGHDT and CDR2 is YYEEEE in the germline V gene. The CDR3 spells CASSSRVFDGGYTF. As DNA, the CDR3 is TGTGCCAGCAGCTCCAGAGTATTCGACGGGGGCTACACCTTC.

The V call is TRBV2, the J call TRBJ2-1, with TRBD1 matching over 10 bases. The V and J ends lost 7 bases and 7 bases, in that order; junction bases with no gene match: 7. The CDR3 totals 14 residues. Germline V gives CDR1 SNHLY, CDR2 FYNNEI. For the CDR3, the DNA is TGTGCCAGCAAAACGGACAGGGGGATGAATGAGCAGTTCTTC. Translated, it gives CASKTDRGMNEQFF.

This clone was found once. The chain links TRBV2 to TRBJ1-2, with D perhaps matching TRBD1 (5 bases). V was pared by 3 bases and J by 0 bases, with 8 bases between. The CDR3 runs 14 residues. Germline V CDR1 and CDR2: SNHLY, FYNNEI. The CDR3 DNA sequence: TGTGCCAGCAGTGAGGGGGGTCCTAACTATGGCTACACCTTC. Translation: CASSEGGPNYGYTF.

This chain's CDR3 is CASSLVLQGQGGRNTIYF. The CDR3, as DNA: TGCGCCAGCAGCTTGGTCCTCCAAGGACAGGGGGGGAGAAACACCATATATTTT. The V call is TRBV5-1, the J call TRBJ1-3; the match to TRBD1 covers 10 bases. There are 18 residues in the CDR3. Germline CDR1 and CDR2: SGHRS and YFSETQ. V shed 0 bases and J 5 bases; nucleotides not matched to a gene: 11.

The J gene is TRBJ2-7, the V gene TRBV7-9, with TRBD2 identical over 8 bases. The CDR3 is made up of 14 amino acids. J lost 5 bases, V lost 0 bases, and 3 bases had no gene match. The germline V gene encodes CDR1 SEHNR and CDR2 FQNEAQ (reference sequence). CDR3 residues: CASSLAWRGDEQYF. CDR3 nucleotide sequence: TGTGCCAGCAGCTTAGCGTGGCGGGGGGACGAGCAGTACTTC.

This clone has more than one count but fewer than ten. The V and J genes are TRBV2 and TRBJ1-3, with 12 positions matching TRBD1. The germline V gene has CDR1 SNHLY and CDR2 FYNNEI. This CDR3 spans 16 amino acids. J was trimmed by 0 bases and V by 6 bases; bases with no gene match: 3. The CDR3 reads CASSRGQGASGNTIYF. The CDR3 DNA follows: TGTGCCAGCAGCAGGGGACAGGGGGCCTCTGGAAACACCATATATTTT.

The V and J genes are TRBV18 and TRBJ2-7; tentative D call: TRBD2 (7 bases). With 4 bases removed from V and 6 bases from J, the gap between germline ends came to 19 bases. Germline V gene sequence: CDR1 KGHSH, CDR2 LQKENI. This CDR3 has 15 residues. CDR3 nucleotides: TGTGCCAGCTCACAACAACAGGGAGGGGGGTTCGAGCAGTACTTC. Translated: CASSQQQGGGFEQYF. Full variable domain (outside the CDR3, taken from reference TRBV18 and TRBJ2-7): NAGVMQNPRHLVRRRGQEARLRCSPMKGHSHVYWYRQLPEEGLKFMVYLQKENIIDESGMPKERFSAEFPKEGPSILRIQQVVRGDSAAYFCASSQQQGGGFEQYFGPGTRLTVT.